These 17 T cell receptor beta chains share one sample of origin, sequenced in a study of blood T cell repertoires in COVID-19. The repertoire was sequenced with immunoSEQ multiplex PCR; TCRdb's copy has only in-frame clones and lacks some. This sample has about 300,000 clones; about 83% occur once, and the top ten carry about 1.2%. The source material was peripheral blood. The receptors here all came from a woman aged 50 to 60 with acute or convalescent COVID-19.

This clone was counted a few times. The genes are TRBV6-5 and TRBJ1-2; TRBD1 is a possible D gene (5 bases). Trimming left V 6 bases short and J 6 bases short, with 14 bases between. Germline V lookup: CDR1 MNHEY, CDR2 SVGAGI. The CDR3 runs to 13 residues. CDR3 protein: CASSSMEGNGYTF. The DNA of the CDR3 is TGTGCCAGCAGCTCAATGGAGGGGAATGGCTACACCTTC.

V usage is TRBV7-8 and J usage is TRBJ2-1; a possible D gene is TRBD2 (6 bases). With 5 bases removed from V and 9 bases from J, the gap between germline ends came to 23 bases. The CDR3 runs 16 residues. Germline assignment: CDR1 SGHVS and CDR2 FQNEAQ. The DNA for the CDR3 is TGTGCCAGCAGCCCACAAGCGGGCTCAATGGCGGGTGAGCAGTTCTTC. This translates into CASSPQAGSMAGEQFF.

Here the CDR3 DNA reads TGTGCCAGCAGGGGGGACAACTCCTACGAGCAGTACGTC. Translation gives CASRGDNSYEQYV. The chain employs TRBV6-5 and TRBJ2-7, with D perhaps TRBD1 (6 bases). CDR1 is MNHEY and CDR2 is SVGAGI in the germline V gene. With 6 bases removed from V and 0 bases from J, the gap between germline ends came to 9 bases. The CDR3 loop spans 13 amino acids.

The chain has TRBV7-9 and TRBJ2-7, with D possibly matching TRBD2 (6 bases). Germline loops: CDR1 SEHNR, CDR2 FQNEAQ (reference sequence). Trimming stripped 2 bases from V and 2 bases from J, with 10 bases between. The CDR3 runs to 14 residues. DNA for the CDR3: TGTGCCAGCAGCTTAAGCGGGTCGGCCTACGAGCAGTACTTC. It translates to CASSLSGSAYEQYF.

The chain carries TRBV27 and TRBJ1-2, with 10 bases matching TRBD1. J lost 2 bases, V lost 2 bases, and 5 bases had no gene match. Germline loops: CDR1 MNHEY, CDR2 SMNVEV (reference sequence). The CDR3 has 16 amino acids. The CDR3 is CASSLVGQGLNYGYTF. CDR3 bases: TGTGCCAGCAGTTTAGTGGGACAGGGGTTAAACTATGGCTACACCTTC.

Of note for this clone: Other DNA sequences from this sample encode an identical CDR3 as well. V usage is TRBV9 and J usage is TRBJ1-1; D perhaps matches TRBD1 (6 bases). The length of the CDR3 is 13 residues. CDR1 SGDLS and CDR2 YYNGEE come from the germline V gene. Trimming removed 5 bases at V and 0 bases at J, with 8 bases between. CDR3 sequence: CASSQGLNTEAFF. In DNA form, the CDR3 reads TGTGCCAGCAGTCAGGGGTTGAACACTGAAGCTTTCTTT. Full variable domain (rest looked up from reference TRBV9 and TRBJ1-1): DSGVTQTPKHLITATGQRVTLRCSPRSGDLSVYWYQQSLDQGLQFLIQYYNGEERAKGNILERFSAQQFPDLHSELNLSSLELGDSALYFCASSQGLNTEAFFGQGTRLTVV.

Notes on this clone: One end of the junction is discordant with germline, which a read error may explain. The V and J genes are TRBV2 and TRBJ1-2; 8 bases match TRBD1. From germline, CDR1 is SNHLY and CDR2 FYNNEI. The CDR3 spans 17 residues. CDR3 region: CASREGGQGGWNYGYTF. DNA for the CDR3: TGTGCCAGCAGGGAAGGAGGACAGGGCGGGTGGAACTATGGCTACACCTTC.

The rearrangement uses TRBV6-5 and TRBJ1-6; D is unresolved. V was cut by 9 bases and J by 10 bases, with 16 bases left in between. The CDR3 sequence is 13 residues long. Germline lookup yields CDR1 MNHEY and CDR2 SVGAGI. The CDR3 nucleotides read TGTGCCAGTGTACCGAGGGTAACGTCACCCCTCCACTTT. It specifies CASVPRVTSPLHF.

The genes are TRBV6-5 and TRBJ1-2; 8 nucleotides line up with TRBD1. The CDR3 covers 13 residues. The V gene end was trimmed by 6 bases and the J gene end by 6 bases; junction bases not matched to a gene: 6. Germline loops: CDR1 MNHEY, CDR2 SVGAGI. The CDR3 DNA follows: TGTGCCAGCAGGAAACAGGGGGTGGATGGCTACACCTTC. It encodes CASRKQGVDGYTF.

The rearrangement joins TRBV2 to TRBJ1-1; 11 bases fit TRBD1. V shed 6 bases, J shed 6 bases, and the junction held 0 bases outside the gene matches. The CDR3 runs to 12 residues. CDR1 SNHLY and CDR2 FYNNEI come from the germline V gene. This CDR3 is CASRGQGAEAFF. DNA of the CDR3: TGTGCCAGCAGGGGACAGGGGGCTGAAGCTTTCTTT.

The V and J genes are TRBV11-1 and TRBJ1-1; D gene unclear. Germline CDR1 and CDR2: SGHAT and FQDESV (reference sequence). CDR3 length equals 15 residues. Deletions cut 1 base from V and 3 bases from J, with 12 bases between. CDR3 in amino acids: CASSLDTSRDTEAFF. The DNA for the CDR3 is TGTGCCAGCAGCTTAGATACGAGTCGAGACACTGAAGCTTTCTTT.

This clone was seen a few times. The rearrangement uses TRBV27 and TRBJ2-7; 9 bases map to TRBD2. The CDR3 is 15 residues long. Germline V gene sequence: CDR1 MNHEY, CDR2 SMNVEV (reference sequence). The V gene end was trimmed by 3 bases and the J gene end by 2 bases; junction bases not matched to a gene: 5. CDR3 sequence (DNA): TGTGCCAGCAGTTTGGTCGAGCGGGGGGCCTACGAGCAGTACGTC. As protein: CASSLVERGAYEQYV.

The chain couples TRBV19 to TRBJ2-5; 9 bases are shared with TRBD1. The CDR3 covers 14 residues. Germline loops: CDR1 LNHDA, CDR2 SQIVND (reference sequence). The trim removed 5 bases at V and 5 bases at J, leaving 6 bases unmatched. The CDR3 loop reads CASSFGTGQETQYF. The CDR3 coding sequence is TGTGCCAGTAGTTTTGGGACAGGGCAGGAGACCCAGTACTTC.

This sequence joins TRBV11-2 and TRBJ1-1, with D perhaps TRBD1 (6 bases). The CDR3 extends over 14 amino acids. Trimming cost V 6 bases and J 0 bases, with 11 bases left between them. Germline CDR1 and CDR2: SGHAT and FQNNGV. CDR3 in amino acids: CASRPQGMNTEAFF. The DNA for the CDR3 is TGTGCCAGCAGGCCTCAGGGGATGAACACTGAAGCTTTCTTT.

The chain employs TRBV30 and TRBJ2-5; tentative D call: TRBD1 (5 bases). Germline assignment: CDR1 GTSNPN and CDR2 SVGIG (reference sequence). Trimming pared 4 bases from V and 1 base from J, leaving 7 bases between. This CDR3 comprises 12 residues. CDR3 protein: CAWTDSQETQYF. Here the CDR3 DNA reads TGTGCCTGGACTGACAGCCAAGAGACCCAGTACTTC.

This chain uses TRBV5-8 with TRBJ1-3; perhaps TRBD1 as D (5 bases). Trimming stripped 9 bases from V and 0 bases from J, with 13 bases between. Germline CDR1 SGHTS, CDR2 YDEGEE. The CDR3 covers 14 residues. CDR3 in amino acids: CATDSLLSGNTIYF. Here the CDR3 DNA reads TGTGCCACAGACAGCCTACTCTCTGGAAACACCATATATTTT.

The chain couples TRBV5-6 to TRBJ1-2; 8 bases fit TRBD1. The CDR3 consists of 16 residues. The V gene end was trimmed by 5 bases and the J gene end by 2 bases; junction bases not matched to a gene: 11. Germline CDR1 and CDR2: SGHDT and YYEEEE. CDR3 sequence reads: CASRSTGTGTNYGYTF. CDR3 nucleotide sequence: TGTGCCAGCAGATCTACCGGGACAGGAACCAACTATGGCTACACCTTC.